The TCR beta chain described here comes from a study of blood T cells in healthy people across ages. General observations from the study: Whereas aged donors had fewer naive CD4+ cells, long-lived donors had more of them and higher diversity.

Sample-barcoded 5' priming and a J-beta primer mix drove a second PCR of about 7 to 11 cycles. All cDNA molecules were each tagged by a template-switch adaptor with 12 random nucleotides. One entry per CDR3 protein, called by TCRdb with MiXCR from the 5' RACE reads. The sample comprises over 600,000 distinct CDR3 sequences, around 50% of which are singletons, and 15% to 20% rests with the top ten. CDR3 length: 14 amino acids. Trimming removed 0 bases at V and 10 bases at J, with 16 bases between. Germline V gene data show CDR1 as LGHNA and CDR2 as YSLEER. Of note for this clonotype: What it binds is unknown.

This receptor was taken from a man older than 75 in good health. The chain is built from TRBV4-3 and TRBJ2-7, with D tentatively TRBD2 (5 bases). Sequencing was carried out using blood. The CDR3 bases are TGCGCCAGCAGCCAAGAAGTGGACTCCCAGATTCAGTACTTC. This encodes CASSQEVDSQIQYF.